Described below is a single T cell receptor (beta chain) sequence and its context. This table comes from immunoSEQ multiplex PCR, and its TCRdb copy is limited to in-frame clones, with some not included. The repertoire holds about 280,000 clones, with around 83% as singletons. These data belong to a study of blood T cell repertoires in COVID-19. CDR3 length equals 16 residues. Deletions cut 0 bases from V and 4 bases from J, with 16 bases between. Germline CDR1 reads LGHDT; CDR2 reads YNNKEL (reference sequence). Assignments of participants to cohorts depended upon their own reported clinical history. Exposed study participants had met a COVID-19 case within 2 weeks before entry.

Material for sequencing was PBMCs or T cells enriched from blood (not recorded which). The receptor was derived from a man aged 40-55 years who had been exposed to COVID-19. The chain combines TRBV3-1 (or the pseudogene TRBV3-2) with TRBJ2-7, with D possibly TRBD1 on 6 matching bases. The DNA for the CDR3 is TGTGCCAGCAGCCAAGACCCGGGGACACCCTTTTACGAGCAGTACTTC. It specifies CASSQDPGTPFYEQYF.